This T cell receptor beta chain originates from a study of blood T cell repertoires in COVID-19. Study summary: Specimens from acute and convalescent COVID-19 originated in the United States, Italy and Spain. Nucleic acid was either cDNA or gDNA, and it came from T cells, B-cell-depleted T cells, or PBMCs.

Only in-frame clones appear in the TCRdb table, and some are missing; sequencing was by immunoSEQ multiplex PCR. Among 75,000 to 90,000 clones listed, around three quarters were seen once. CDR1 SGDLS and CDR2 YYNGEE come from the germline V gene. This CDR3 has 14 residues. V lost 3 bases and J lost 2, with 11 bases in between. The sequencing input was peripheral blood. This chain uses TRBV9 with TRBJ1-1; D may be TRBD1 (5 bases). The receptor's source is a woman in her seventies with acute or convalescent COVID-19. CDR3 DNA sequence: TGTGCCAGCAGCGGGGGGGACCCTAACACTGAAGCTTTCTTT. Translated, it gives CASSGGDPNTEAFF.